The clone carrying this TCR beta chain has ten or more counts. CDR1 is MGHRA and CDR2 is YSYEKL in the germline V gene. The V end was cut by 0 bases, the J end by 4 bases, with 6 bases between. The CDR3 is 14 residues long. A modified ARM-PCR protocol with three rounds of nested PCR amplified TCRbeta. TCRdb processed the multiplex PCR reads anew with MiXCR; each CDR3 protein has one entry. The sample carries some 100,000 distinct CDR3 sequences, 62% recorded once. This sample is drawn from a study of tumor and adjacent non-tumor tissue in lung cancer. No cell sorting was done before RNA was extracted from the tissue. Distant lung tissue was collected more than 3 cm away from the tumor edge.

The sequenced sample was distant non-tumor lung tissue. The rearrangement links TRBV4-1 to TRBJ2-2; D not certain. The sequence came from a man aged 60 to 69 with non-small cell lung cancer. CDR3 coding DNA: TGCGCCAGCAGCCAAGACCCCCGCACCGGGGAGCTGTTTTTT. It yields the protein CASSQDPRTGELFF.